Listed below are T cell receptor beta chains from one sample, sequenced in a study of monozygotic twins with inflammatory bowel disease. TCRdb re-called the 5' RACE reads; one entry per CDR3 protein, DNA not given. Found here are around 380,000 distinct CDR3 sequences; the top ten clones hold 2% to 3%. Sequencing was done on a sample of blood. These receptors were obtained from a human donor with ulcerative colitis or Crohn's disease, or a healthy co-twin of an affected twin (not recorded which). CDR3s include the opening cysteine and the closing phenylalanine or tryptophan.

v_call: TRBV6-5
j_call: TRBJ2-7
cdr3_aa: CASSSLKGASSYEQYF

v_call: TRBV3-1
j_call: TRBJ1-3
cdr3_aa: CASSQGLRGGSGNTIYF

v_call: TRBV12-3/TRBV12-4
j_call: TRBJ2-1
cdr3_aa: CASSTHRSGPHNEQFF

v_call: TRBV27
j_call: TRBJ1-4
cdr3_aa: CASSHPGPNEKLFF

v_call: TRBV4-3
j_call: TRBJ2-5
cdr3_aa: CASSQGGGGQETQYF

v_call: TRBV3-1
j_call: TRBJ2-2
cdr3_aa: CASSQGGPGINTGELFF

v_call: TRBV3-1
j_call: TRBJ2-7
cdr3_aa: CASSRQRGVYGQYF

v_call: TRBV2
j_call: TRBJ2-6
cdr3_aa: CASRTGFSGANVLTF

v_call: TRBV12-3/TRBV12-4
j_call: TRBJ1-5
cdr3_aa: CASRSGGTNQPQHF

v_call: TRBV5-1
j_call: TRBJ2-2
cdr3_aa: CASSLGIGGPVDTGELFF

v_call: TRBV5-5
j_call: TRBJ2-2
cdr3_aa: CASSLFSGTGGTGELFF

v_call: TRBV7-2
j_call: TRBJ1-2
cdr3_aa: CASSLASDNYGYTF

v_call: TRBV14
j_call: TRBJ2-1
cdr3_aa: CASSHLAGGNEQFF

v_call: TRBV7-6
j_call: TRBJ2-5
cdr3_aa: CASSLALAGTLGSTQYF

v_call: TRBV7-2
j_call: TRBJ2-6
cdr3_aa: CASSLAFEAGSSGANVLTF

v_call: TRBV30
j_call: TRBJ2-1
cdr3_aa: CAWSALAGSSSYNEQFF

v_call: TRBV11-2
j_call: TRBJ2-1
cdr3_aa: CASSLGWRGEQFF

v_call: TRBV5-1
j_call: TRBJ1-1
cdr3_aa: CASGPLGGPEAFF

v_call: TRBV19
j_call: TRBJ2-7
cdr3_aa: CATGEGAKNEQYF

v_call: TRBV5-5
j_call: TRBJ2-2
cdr3_aa: CASSAAGDMGELFF

v_call: TRBV6-5
j_call: TRBJ1-1
cdr3_aa: CASSYWGRGTEAFF

v_call: TRBV5-1
j_call: TRBJ2-1
cdr3_aa: CASRPGTSGYNEQFF

v_call: TRBV19
j_call: TRBJ1-5
cdr3_aa: CASSIDLRGLSQHF

v_call: TRBV4-1
j_call: TRBJ2-7
cdr3_aa: CASSHQGGEQYF